The source of this T cell receptor (beta chain) is a study of T cells in localized non-small cell lung cancer. Study-wide points: Density of T cells in blood, when higher, went with longer overall survival. In adjacent lung appeared a median around 56 of the top 100 tumor clones. T cell clonality was highest in uninvolved adjacent lung, above tumor. One tumor region alone was sequenced, and heterogeneity therefore remains possible.

Repertoires were generated with immunoSEQ multiplex PCR, while TCRdb's copy carries only in-frame clones and drops some. The repertoire consists of about 53,000 clones, with approximately 83% occurring once and the leading ten covering roughly 17%. Worth noting for this clone: What it binds is unknown.

The V end was cut by 1 base, the J end by 7 bases, with 11 bases between. The V gene's germline CDR1 is SGHRS and CDR2 YFSETQ. This CDR3 spans 13 amino acids. This specimen consisted of peripheral blood mononuclear cells, obtained before any cancer treatment. The sequence was obtained from a man aged 40 to 70 with stage III lung adenocarcinoma. This chain uses TRBV5-1 with TRBJ2-5, with a weak D call TRBD2 (5 bases). The CDR3, as DNA: TGCGCCAGCAGCTTGCAGTACGAGGGGACCCAGTACTTC. Translating gives CASSLQYEGTQYF.